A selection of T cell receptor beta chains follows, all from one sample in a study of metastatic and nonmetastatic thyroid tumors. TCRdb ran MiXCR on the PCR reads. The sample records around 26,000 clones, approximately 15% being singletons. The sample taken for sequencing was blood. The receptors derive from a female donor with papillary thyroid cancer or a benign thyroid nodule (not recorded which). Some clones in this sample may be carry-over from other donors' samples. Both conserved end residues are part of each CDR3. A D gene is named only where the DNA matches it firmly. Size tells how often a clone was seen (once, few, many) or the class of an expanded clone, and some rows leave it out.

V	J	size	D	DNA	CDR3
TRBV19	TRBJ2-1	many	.	TGTGCCAGTAGTATGCGCCCGTGGGCTAGCTACAATGAGCAGTTCTTC	CASSMRPWASYNEQFF
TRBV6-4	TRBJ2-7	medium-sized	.	TGTGCCAGCAGTGACAGCGAGCAGTACTTC	CASSDSEQYF
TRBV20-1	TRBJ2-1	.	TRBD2	TGCAGTGCTAGAGATCCCCGCGGGAGGGCCCATGAGCAGTTCTTC	CSARDPRGRAHEQFF
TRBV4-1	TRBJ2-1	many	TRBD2	TGCGCCAGCAGCCAAGATCCCCCGGGACTAGCGGGAGGGCCGAGCTCCTACAATGAGCAGTTCTTC	CASSQDPPGLAGGPSSYNEQFF
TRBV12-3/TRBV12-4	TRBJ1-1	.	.	TGTGCCAGCAGCGTCGGGAGGGGAGCTTTCTTT	CASSVGRGAFF
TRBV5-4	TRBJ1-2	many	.	TGTGCCAGCAGCTTAACGACAGGACCTGGGGGCTACACCTTC	CASSLTTGPGGYTF
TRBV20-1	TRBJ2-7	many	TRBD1	TGCAGTGCTAGAGAGGCCCCGGGACAGGGGGAGGTCTACGAGCAGTACTTC	CSAREAPGQGEVYEQYF
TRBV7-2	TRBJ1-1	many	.	TGTGCCAGCAGCTTAGTGGACGTCCCGAACACTGAGGCTTTCTTT	CASSLVDVPNTEAFF
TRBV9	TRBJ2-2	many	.	TGTGCCAGCAGCTCTAGTGGTCCGAACACCGGGGAGCTGTTTTTT	CASSSSGPNTGELFF
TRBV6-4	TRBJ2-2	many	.	TGTGCCAGCAGTAGCGGGAACACCGGGGAGCTGTTTTTT	CASSSGNTGELFF
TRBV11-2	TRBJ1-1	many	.	TGTGCCAGCAGCTCAGGGGTAAACACTGAAGCTTTCTTT	CASSSGVNTEAFF
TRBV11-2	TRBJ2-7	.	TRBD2	TGTGCCAGCAGCCGCACCGGGACTAGCGGGTCCAACGAGCAGTACTTC	CASSRTGTSGSNEQYF
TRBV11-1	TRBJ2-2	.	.	TGTGCCAACAGCTTATTTAAGGGCCCATGGCCCACCGGGGAGCTGTTTTTT	CANSLFKGPWPTGELFF
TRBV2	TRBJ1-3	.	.	TGTGCCAGCAGTGAGCTTACAGTGGGCTCTGGAAACACCATATATTTT	CASSELTVGSGNTIYF
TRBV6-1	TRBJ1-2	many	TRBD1	TGTGCCAGCAGTCCACGACAGGGGGCAAGCTATGGCTACACCTTC	CASSPRQGASYGYTF
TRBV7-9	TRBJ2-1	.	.	TGTGCCAGCAGCATCGACTTCTCCTACAATGAGCAGTTCTTC	CASSIDFSYNEQFF
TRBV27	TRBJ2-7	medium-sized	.	TGTGCCAGCAGTTACGCCTGGACCGATTATGTGTACGAGCAGTACTTC	CASSYAWTDYVYEQYF
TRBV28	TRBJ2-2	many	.	TGTGCCAGCAGTTTATCTCGCCCGGCGTCCACCGGGGAGCTGTTTTTT	CASSLSRPASTGELFF
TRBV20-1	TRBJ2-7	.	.	TGCAGTGCTCCAGTGGGGCGGGGGCCATCCTACGAGCAGTACTTC	CSAPVGRGPSYEQYF
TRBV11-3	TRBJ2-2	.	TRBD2	TGTGCCAGCAGCTGGACTAGCGGGATTACCGGGGAGCTGTTTTTT	CASSWTSGITGELFF
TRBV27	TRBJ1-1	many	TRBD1	TGTGCCAGCAGTAGAACAGGGGGCACTGAAGCTTTCTTT	CASSRTGGTEAFF
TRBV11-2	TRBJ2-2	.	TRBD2	TGTGCCAGCAGCTGGAGTTCAGGGTGCGGGGGCGGGGAGCTGTTTTTT	CASSWSSGCGGGELFF
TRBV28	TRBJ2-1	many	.	TGTGCCAGCAGTTTAAACAGGGACCCCTACAATGAGCAGTTCTTC	CASSLNRDPYNEQFF
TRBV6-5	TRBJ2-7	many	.	TGTGCCAGCAGTTACTCGGGCAGGGGCTCCTACGAGCAGTACTTC	CASSYSGRGSYEQYF
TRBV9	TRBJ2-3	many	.	TGTGCCAGCAGCGTACGGTCGCTGGGTGATACGCAGTATTTT	CASSVRSLGDTQYF
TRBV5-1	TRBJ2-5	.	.	TGCGCCAGCAGCCCGGAGCTCGGAGTGGGTGAGACCCGGTACTTC	CASSPELGVGETRYF
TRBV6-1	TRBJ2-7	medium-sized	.	TGTGCCAGCAGTTGTACGACCCGGGACCCCCGAGAGTTGGAGCAGTACTTC	CASSCTTRDPRELEQYF
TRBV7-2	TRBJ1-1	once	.	TGTGCCAGCAGCTCTGGGGGGGGCGTTCGGAGCCCCATTTTCTTT	CASSSGGGVRSPIFF
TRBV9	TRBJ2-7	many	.	TGTGCCTCGTCGGGCGGGCCCTCCTACGAGCAGTACTTC	CASSGGPSYEQYF
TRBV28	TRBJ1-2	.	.	TGTGCCAGCAGCGCTAAGGTACAGGGTAGCTATGGCTACACCTTC	CASSAKVQGSYGYTF
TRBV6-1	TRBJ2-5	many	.	TGTGCCAGCAGAGACCCCCCGGGGGCCCAGTACTTC	CASRDPPGAQYF
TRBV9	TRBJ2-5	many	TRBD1	TGTGCCAGCAGCGTCCGGGACAGTAGGCGCGAGACCCAGTACTTC	CASSVRDSRRETQYF
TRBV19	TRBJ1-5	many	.	TGTGCCAGTTCCCTTAGCAATCAGCCCCAGCATTTT	CASSLSNQPQHF
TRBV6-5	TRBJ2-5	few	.	TGTGCCGGCACAGACTCGGAGGTTGAGACCAAGTACTTC	CAGTDSEVETKYF
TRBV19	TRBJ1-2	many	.	TGTGCCAGTAGTACGGCGGAGTGGGATGGCTACACCTTC	CASSTAEWDGYTF
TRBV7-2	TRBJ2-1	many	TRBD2	TGTGCCAGCAGCTTAGTGTCGACTAGCGGGAGGGCCGTTGAGCAGTTCTTC	CASSLVSTSGRAVEQFF
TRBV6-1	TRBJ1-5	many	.	TGTGCCAGCAGGGAGGGATCAGAGCCCCAGCATTTT	CASREGSEPQHF